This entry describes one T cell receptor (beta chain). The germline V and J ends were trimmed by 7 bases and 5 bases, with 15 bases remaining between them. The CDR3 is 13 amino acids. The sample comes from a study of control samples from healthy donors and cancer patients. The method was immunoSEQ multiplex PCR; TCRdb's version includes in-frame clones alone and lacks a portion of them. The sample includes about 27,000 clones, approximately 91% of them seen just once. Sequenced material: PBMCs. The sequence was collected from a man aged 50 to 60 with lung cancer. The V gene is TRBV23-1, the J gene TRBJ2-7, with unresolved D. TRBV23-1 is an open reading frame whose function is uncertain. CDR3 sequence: CASTHHFNDEQYF. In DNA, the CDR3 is TGCGCCAGCACCCACCATTTCAACGACGAGCAGTACTTC.